This TCR beta chain came from a study of blood T cell repertoires in COVID-19. Background on the study: Acute and convalescent COVID-19 specimens originated in the United States, Italy and Spain.

Sequencing was performed with immunoSEQ multiplex PCR; in TCRdb, only in-frame clones are kept and a portion is missing. The sample consists of approximately 470,000 clones, approximately 86% of them appearing once. In germline, CDR1 is MNHNY, CDR2 SVGAGI (reference sequence). V gave up 7 bases and J gave up 4 bases, with 13 bases separating them. CDR3 length equals 13 residues. The TCR originated in a woman between 18 and 29 years old who had recovered from COVID-19. The V call is TRBV6-6, the J call TRBJ2-5; TRBD1 might be the D (5 bases). Sequences were obtained from PBMCs or T cells enriched from blood (not recorded which). The CDR3 sequence is CASMQGGAETQYF. CDR3 in DNA: TGTGCCAGCATGCAGGGTGGGGCAGAGACCCAGTACTTC.